This T cell receptor (beta chain) was sequenced during a study of blood T cell repertoires in COVID-19. Deletions cut 1 base from V and 6 bases from J, with 15 bases between. The germline gives CDR1 LGHDT, CDR2 YNNKEL (reference sequence). CDR3 length: 15 residues. Patients from Seattle were sampled longitudinally, starting during active infection. Profiling relied on immunoSEQ multiplex PCR, and the TCRdb table lists in-frame clones only, not all of them. The data show about 390,000 clones, over 75% seen once. This clonotype originated in a woman in her sixties or seventies with COVID-19, enrolled during active disease. The specimen sequenced was peripheral blood. The chain recombines TRBV3-1 (or the pseudogene TRBV3-2) with TRBJ1-2; TRBD1 might be the D (6 bases). CDR3 residues: CASSQAPGARHGYTF. In DNA, the CDR3 is TGTGCCAGCAGCCAAGCACCAGGGGCTAGGCATGGCTACACCTTC.